Following are 5 T cell receptor beta chains from one sample sequenced in a study of T cell responses to AZD1222 COVID-19 vaccine. Sequencing used immunoSEQ multiplex PCR; TCRdb keeps in-frame clones, though not all of them. Of more than 100,000 clones in the sample, 91% were seen once. The starting material was peripheral blood, obtained on day 0 of AZD1222 vaccination. All receptors derive from an adult in good health.

The chain couples TRBV28 to TRBJ1-6; possibly TRBD1 for D (6 bases). The V and J ends lost 4 bases and 12 bases respectively, with 7 bases between them. There are 11 residues in the CDR3. Germline V gene data show CDR1 as MDHEN and CDR2 as SYDVKM. DNA for the CDR3: TGTGCCAGCAGTTCGACAGGACCCCTCCACTTT. Its translation: CASSSTGPLHF.

This rearrangement joins TRBV27 to TRBJ1-2; D is possibly TRBD1 (5 bases). The CDR3 consists of 12 residues. Germline lookup yields CDR1 MNHEY and CDR2 SMNVEV (reference sequence). V lost 4 bases to trimming and J lost 8 bases, with 11 bases between them. CDR3 loop: CASSSSQGGYTF. CDR3 in DNA: TGTGCCAGCAGTTCATCTCAGGGCGGCTACACCTTC.

Only one count was recorded for this clone. The V gene is TRBV10-3, the J gene TRBJ1-6; 10 bases align to TRBD1. Germline V lookup: CDR1 ENHRY, CDR2 SYGVKD. J gave up 7 bases and V 3 bases, and 6 bases lay outside the gene matches. This CDR3 region has 16 residues. This CDR3 reads CAISERGTGVNSPLHF. The DNA for the CDR3 is TGTGCCATCAGTGAAAGAGGGACAGGGGTAAATTCACCCCTCCACTTT.

The chain joins TRBV11-2 to TRBJ1-2; possibly TRBD1 for D (5 bases). Looked up from germline, CDR1 is SGHAT and CDR2 is FQNNGV. V lost 4 bases to trimming and J lost 5 bases, with 14 bases between them. The CDR3 spans 14 residues. The CDR3 bases are TGTGCCAGCAGCTCTTTGAGGGGCCTGTATGGCTACACCTTC. Translating gives CASSSLRGLYGYTF.

The table lists this clone with a count of one. The chain links TRBV28 to TRBJ1-1, with 9 positions matching TRBD1. The CDR3 sequence is 18 residues long. Germline CDR1 reads MDHEN; CDR2 reads SYDVKM. After removal of 6 bases from V and 8 bases from J, the junction contained 22 bases not matched to a gene. Here the CDR3 DNA reads TGTGCCAGCAGCCCCCGGACAGGGGATGGCATATACCCTTTAGAAGCTTTCTTT. It translates to CASSPRTGDGIYPLEAFF.